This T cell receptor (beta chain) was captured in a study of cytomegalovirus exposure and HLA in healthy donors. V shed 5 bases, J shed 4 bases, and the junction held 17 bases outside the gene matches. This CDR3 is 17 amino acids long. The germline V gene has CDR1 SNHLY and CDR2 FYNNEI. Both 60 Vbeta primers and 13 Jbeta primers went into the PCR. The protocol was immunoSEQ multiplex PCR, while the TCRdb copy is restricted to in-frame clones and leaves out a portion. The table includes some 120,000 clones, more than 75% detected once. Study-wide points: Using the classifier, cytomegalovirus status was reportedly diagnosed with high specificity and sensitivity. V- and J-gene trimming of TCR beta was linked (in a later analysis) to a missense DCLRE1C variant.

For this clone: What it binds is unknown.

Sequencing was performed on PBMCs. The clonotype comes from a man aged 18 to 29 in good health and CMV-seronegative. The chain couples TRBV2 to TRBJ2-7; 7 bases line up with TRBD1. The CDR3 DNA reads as TGTGCCAGCAGTCCCGCGACGGGACAGAGCACCTTTTACGAGCAGTACTTC. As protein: CASSPATGQSTFYEQYF. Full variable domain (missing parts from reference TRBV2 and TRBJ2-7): EPEVTQTPSHQVTQMGQEVILRCVPISNHLYFYWYRQILGQKVEFLVSFYNNEISEKSEIFDDQFSVERPDGSNFTLKIRSTKLEDSAMYFCASSPATGQSTFYEQYFGPGTRLTVT.